Here is one T cell receptor (beta chain) with its context. Trimming pared 5 bases from V and 1 base from J, leaving 12 bases between. The germline V gene has CDR1 SGHDT and CDR2 YYEEEE. The CDR3 sequence is 14 residues long. The data were taken from a study of T cell changes during pregnancy in multiple sclerosis. The data were produced by immunoSEQ multiplex PCR, yet TCRdb's version contains in-frame clones alone and is incomplete. The sample lists tens of thousands of clones; 85% to 95% were seen once. The sample was CD4+ T cells from peripheral blood mononuclear cells, taken in the second trimester of pregnancy. The sequence was obtained from a female donor with multiple sclerosis, enrolled in a pregnancy study. This chain uses TRBV5-6 with TRBJ2-5, with D perhaps matching TRBD1 (6 bases). CDR3 DNA: TGTGCCAGCAGTCTGGACAGCCTCCAAGAGACCCAGTACTTC. Protein sequence: CASSLDSLQETQYF.